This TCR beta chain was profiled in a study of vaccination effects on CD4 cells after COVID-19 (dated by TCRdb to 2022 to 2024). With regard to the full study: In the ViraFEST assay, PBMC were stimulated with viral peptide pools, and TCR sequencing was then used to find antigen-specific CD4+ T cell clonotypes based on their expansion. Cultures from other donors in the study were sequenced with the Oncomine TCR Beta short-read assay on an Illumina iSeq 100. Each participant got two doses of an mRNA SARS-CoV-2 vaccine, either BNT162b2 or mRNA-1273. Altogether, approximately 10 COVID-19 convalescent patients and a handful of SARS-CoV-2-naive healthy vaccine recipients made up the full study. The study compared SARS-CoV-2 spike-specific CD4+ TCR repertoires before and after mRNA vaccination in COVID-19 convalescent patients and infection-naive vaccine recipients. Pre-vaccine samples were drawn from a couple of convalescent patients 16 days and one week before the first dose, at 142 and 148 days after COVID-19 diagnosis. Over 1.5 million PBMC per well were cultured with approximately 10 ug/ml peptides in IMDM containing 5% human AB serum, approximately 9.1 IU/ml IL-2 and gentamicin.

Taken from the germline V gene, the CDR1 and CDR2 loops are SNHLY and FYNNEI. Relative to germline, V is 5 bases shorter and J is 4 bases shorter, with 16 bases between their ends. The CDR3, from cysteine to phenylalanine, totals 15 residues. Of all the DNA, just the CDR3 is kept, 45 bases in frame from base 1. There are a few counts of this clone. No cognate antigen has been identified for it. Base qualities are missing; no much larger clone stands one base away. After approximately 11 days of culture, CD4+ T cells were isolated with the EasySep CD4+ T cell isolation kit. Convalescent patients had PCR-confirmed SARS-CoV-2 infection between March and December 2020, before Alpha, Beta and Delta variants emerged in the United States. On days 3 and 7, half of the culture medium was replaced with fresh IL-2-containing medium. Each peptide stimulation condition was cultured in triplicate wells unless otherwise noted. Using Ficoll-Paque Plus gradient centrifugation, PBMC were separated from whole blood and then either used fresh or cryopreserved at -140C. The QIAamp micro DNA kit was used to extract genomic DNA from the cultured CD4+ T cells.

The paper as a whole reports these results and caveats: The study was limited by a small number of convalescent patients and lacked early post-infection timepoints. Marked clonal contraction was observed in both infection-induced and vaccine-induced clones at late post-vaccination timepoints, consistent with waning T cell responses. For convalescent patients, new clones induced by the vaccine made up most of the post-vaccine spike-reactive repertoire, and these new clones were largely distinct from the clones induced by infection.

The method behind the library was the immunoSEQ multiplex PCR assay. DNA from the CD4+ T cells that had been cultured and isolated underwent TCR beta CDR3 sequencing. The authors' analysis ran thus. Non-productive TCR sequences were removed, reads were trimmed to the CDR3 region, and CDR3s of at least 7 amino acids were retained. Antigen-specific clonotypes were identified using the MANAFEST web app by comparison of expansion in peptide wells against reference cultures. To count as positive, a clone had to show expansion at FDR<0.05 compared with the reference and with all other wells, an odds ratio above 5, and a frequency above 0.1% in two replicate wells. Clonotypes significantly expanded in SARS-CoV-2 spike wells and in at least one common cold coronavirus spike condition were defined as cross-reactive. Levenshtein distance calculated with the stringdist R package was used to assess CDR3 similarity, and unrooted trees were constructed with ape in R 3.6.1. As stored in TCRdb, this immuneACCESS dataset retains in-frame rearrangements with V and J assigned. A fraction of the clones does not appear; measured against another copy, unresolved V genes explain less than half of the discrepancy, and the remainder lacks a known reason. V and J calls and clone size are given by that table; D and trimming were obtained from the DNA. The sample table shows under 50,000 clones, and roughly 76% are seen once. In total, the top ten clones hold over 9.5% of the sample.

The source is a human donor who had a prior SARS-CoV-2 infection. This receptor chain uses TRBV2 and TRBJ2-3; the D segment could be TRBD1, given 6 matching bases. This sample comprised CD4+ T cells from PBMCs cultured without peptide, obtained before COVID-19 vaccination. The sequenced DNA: TGTGCCAGCAGTTATACAGGGTCAGGGGCAGATACGCAGTATTTT. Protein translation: CASSYTGSGADTQYF.